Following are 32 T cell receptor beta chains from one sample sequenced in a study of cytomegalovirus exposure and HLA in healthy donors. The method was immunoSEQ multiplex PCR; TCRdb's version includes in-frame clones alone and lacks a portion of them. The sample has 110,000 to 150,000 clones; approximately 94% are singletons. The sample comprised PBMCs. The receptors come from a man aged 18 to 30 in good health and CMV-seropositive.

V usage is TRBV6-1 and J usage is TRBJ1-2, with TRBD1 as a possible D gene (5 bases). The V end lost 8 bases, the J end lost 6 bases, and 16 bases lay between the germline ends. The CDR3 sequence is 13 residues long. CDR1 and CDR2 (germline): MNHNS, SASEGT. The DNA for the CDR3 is TGTGCCAGCTACCTTGTCAGGGCGAATGGCTACACCTTC. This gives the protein CASYLVRANGYTF.

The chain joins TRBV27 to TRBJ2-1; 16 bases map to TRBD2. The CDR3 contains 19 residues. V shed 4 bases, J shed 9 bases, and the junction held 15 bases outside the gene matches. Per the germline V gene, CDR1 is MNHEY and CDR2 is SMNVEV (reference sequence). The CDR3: CASSSPARGLAGGPGEQFF. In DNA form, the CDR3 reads TGTGCCAGCAGTTCCCCGGCCCGGGGACTAGCGGGAGGGCCGGGTGAGCAGTTCTTC.

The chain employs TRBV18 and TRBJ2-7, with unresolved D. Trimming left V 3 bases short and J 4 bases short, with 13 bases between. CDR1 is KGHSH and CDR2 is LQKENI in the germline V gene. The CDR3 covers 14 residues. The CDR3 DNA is TGTGCCAGCTCACCGGCGGAGTCGGAGTACGAGCAGTACTTC. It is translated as CASSPAESEYEQYF.

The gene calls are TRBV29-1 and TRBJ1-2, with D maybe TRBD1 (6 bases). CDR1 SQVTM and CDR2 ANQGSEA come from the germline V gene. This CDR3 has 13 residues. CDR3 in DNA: TGCAGTGGGGGGGGCGCAACCAACTATGGCTACACCTTC. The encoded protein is CSGGGATNYGYTF.

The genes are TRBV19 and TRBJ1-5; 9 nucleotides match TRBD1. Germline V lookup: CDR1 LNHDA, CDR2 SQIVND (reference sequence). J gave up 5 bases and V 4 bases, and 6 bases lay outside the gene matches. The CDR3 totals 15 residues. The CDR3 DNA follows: TGTGCCAGTAGTAAGGGACAGGGTGGCGATCAGCCCCAGCATTTT. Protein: CASSKGQGGDQPQHF. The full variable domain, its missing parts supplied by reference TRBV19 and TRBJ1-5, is DGGITQSPKYLFRKEGQNVTLSCEQNLNHDAMYWYRQDPGQGLRLIYYSQIVNDFQKGDIAEGYSVSREKKESFPLTVTSAQKNPTAFYLCASSKGQGGDQPQHFGDGTRLSIL.

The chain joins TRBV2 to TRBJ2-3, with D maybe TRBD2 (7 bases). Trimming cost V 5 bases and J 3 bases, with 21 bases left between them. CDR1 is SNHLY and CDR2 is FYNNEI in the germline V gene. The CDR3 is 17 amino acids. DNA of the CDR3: TGTGCCAGCAGTTCCGGCCGACTAGCAGGGGCGACAGATACGCAGTATTTT. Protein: CASSSGRLAGATDTQYF.

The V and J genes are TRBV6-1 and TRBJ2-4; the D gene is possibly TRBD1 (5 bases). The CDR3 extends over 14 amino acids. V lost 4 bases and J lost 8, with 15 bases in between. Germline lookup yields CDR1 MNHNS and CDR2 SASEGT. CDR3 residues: CASSAITGFHIQYF. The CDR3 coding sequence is TGTGCCAGCAGTGCGATTACAGGATTTCACATTCAGTACTTC.

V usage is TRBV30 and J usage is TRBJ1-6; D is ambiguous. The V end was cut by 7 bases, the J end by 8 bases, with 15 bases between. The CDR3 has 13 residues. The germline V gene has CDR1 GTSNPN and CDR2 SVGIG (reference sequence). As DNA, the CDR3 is TGTGCCTTTGGAGCGTTTTCCGATTCACCCCTCCACTTT. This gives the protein CAFGAFSDSPLHF.

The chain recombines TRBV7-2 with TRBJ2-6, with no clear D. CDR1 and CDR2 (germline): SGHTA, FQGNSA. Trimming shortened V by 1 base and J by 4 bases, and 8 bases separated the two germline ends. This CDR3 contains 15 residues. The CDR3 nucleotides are TGTGCCAGCAGCTTAGACATCGCAGGGGCCAACGTCCTGACTTTC. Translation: CASSLDIAGANVLTF. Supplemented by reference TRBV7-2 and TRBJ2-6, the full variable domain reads GAGVSQSPSNKVTEKGKDVELRCDPISGHTALYWYRQSLGQGLEFLIYFQGNSAPDKSGLPSDRFSAERTGGSVSTLTIQRTQQEDSAVYLCASSLDIAGANVLTFGAGSRLTVL.

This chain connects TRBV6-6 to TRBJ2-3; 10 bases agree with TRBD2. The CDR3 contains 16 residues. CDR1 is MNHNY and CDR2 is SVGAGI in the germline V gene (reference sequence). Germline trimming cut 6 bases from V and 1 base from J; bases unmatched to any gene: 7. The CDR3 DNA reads TGTGCCAGCAGGAACACCGGGACTAGCGGCACAGATACGCAGTATTTT. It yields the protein CASRNTGTSGTDTQYF.

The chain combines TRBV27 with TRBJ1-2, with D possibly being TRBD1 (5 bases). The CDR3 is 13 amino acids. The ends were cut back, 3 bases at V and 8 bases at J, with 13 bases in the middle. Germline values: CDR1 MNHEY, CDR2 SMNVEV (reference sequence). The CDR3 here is CASSFRGKVGYTF. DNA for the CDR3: TGTGCCAGCAGTTTTAGGGGAAAGGTCGGCTACACCTTC.

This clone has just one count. This CDR3 reads CASSYSVGADYGYTF. CDR3 sequence (DNA): TGTGCCAGCAGTTACTCGGTGGGCGCAGACTATGGCTACACCTTC. V gene TRBV6-5 combines with J gene TRBJ1-2; D is unresolved. Germline V gene sequence: CDR1 MNHEY, CDR2 SVGAGI. This CDR3 is built from 15 residues. V was shortened by 0 bases and J by 3 bases, with 11 bases between the two germline ends.

CDR3 in amino acids: CASSSYDGTAEQYF. CDR3 DNA sequence: TGCGCCAGCAGCTCGTACGACGGGACAGCCGAGCAGTACTTC. The genes are TRBV5-1 and TRBJ2-7; 7 bases fit TRBD1. Losses at the gene ends were 3 bases for V and 6 bases for J; bases not matched to a gene: 9. The CDR3 consists of 14 residues. The V gene's germline CDR1 is SGHRS and CDR2 YFSETQ.

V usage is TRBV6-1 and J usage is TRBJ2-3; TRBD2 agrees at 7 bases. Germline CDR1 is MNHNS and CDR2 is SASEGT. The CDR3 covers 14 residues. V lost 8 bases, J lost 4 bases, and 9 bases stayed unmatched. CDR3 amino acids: CASLRGGSSDTQYF. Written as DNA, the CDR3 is TGTGCCAGCCTTCGGGGCGGGAGTTCAGATACGCAGTATTTT.

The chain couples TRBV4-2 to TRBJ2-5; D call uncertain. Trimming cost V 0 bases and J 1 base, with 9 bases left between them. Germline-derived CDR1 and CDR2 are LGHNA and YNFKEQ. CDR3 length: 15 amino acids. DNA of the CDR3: TGTGCCAGCAGCCAAGAGGGCCATATCCAAGAGACCCAGTACTTC. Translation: CASSQEGHIQETQYF.

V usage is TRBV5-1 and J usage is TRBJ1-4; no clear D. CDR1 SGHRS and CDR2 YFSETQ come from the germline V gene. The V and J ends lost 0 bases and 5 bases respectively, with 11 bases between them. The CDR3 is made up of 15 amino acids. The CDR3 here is CASSLEPSLNEKLFF. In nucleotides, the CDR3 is TGCGCCAGCAGCTTGGAACCGAGCCTCAATGAAAAACTGTTTTTT.

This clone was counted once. CDR3 protein: CASSLDRGDTQYF. The CDR3 nucleotides are TGTGCCAGCAGCTTGGACAGGGGTGATACGCAGTATTTT. The chain joins TRBV7-8 to TRBJ2-3; TRBD1 agrees at 9 bases. After removal of 3 bases from V and 6 bases from J, the junction contained 1 base not matched to a gene. Germline CDR1 and CDR2: SGHVS and FQNEAQ. This CDR3 has 13 amino acids.

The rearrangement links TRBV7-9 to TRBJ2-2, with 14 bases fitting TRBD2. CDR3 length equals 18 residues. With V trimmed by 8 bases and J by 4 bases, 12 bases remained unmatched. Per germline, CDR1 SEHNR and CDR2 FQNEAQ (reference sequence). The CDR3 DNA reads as TGTGCCAGCTTAGGCCCGGGACTAGCGGGAGATGGCACCGGGGAGCTGTTTTTT. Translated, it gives CASLGPGLAGDGTGELFF.

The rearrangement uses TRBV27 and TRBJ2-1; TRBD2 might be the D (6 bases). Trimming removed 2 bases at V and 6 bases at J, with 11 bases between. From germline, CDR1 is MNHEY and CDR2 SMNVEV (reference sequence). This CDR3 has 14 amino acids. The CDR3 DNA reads TGTGCCAGCAGTTTACCCGGGAGTCCCAATGAGCAGTTCTTC. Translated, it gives CASSLPGSPNEQFF.

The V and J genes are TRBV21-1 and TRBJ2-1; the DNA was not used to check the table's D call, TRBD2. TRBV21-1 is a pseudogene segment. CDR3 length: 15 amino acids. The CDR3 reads CASIGGLAVYNEQFF. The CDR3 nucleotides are TGTGCCAGCATAGGGGGACTAGCGGTCTACAATGAGCAGTTCTTC.

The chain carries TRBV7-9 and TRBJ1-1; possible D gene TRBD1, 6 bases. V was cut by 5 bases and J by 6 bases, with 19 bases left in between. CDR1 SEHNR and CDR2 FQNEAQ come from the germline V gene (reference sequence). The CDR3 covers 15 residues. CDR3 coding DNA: TGTGCCAGCAGCGAGGTGTCCGAGGGGGTACCTGAAGCTTTCTTT. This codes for CASSEVSEGVPEAFF.

CDR3 residues: CASSQSYEQYF. CDR3 nucleotides: TGTGCCAGCAGTCAATCCTACGAGCAGTACTTC. V usage is TRBV28 and J usage is TRBJ2-7; D not certain. V gave up 5 bases and J gave up 1 base, with 3 bases separating them. Per germline, CDR1 MDHEN and CDR2 SYDVKM. CDR3 length: 11 amino acids.

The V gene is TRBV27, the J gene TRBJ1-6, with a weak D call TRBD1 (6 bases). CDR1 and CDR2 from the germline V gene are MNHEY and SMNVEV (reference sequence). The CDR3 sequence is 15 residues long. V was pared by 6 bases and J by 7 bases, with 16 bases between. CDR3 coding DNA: TGTGCCAGCAGAATCGACAGGAGACTAAATTCACCCCTCCACTTT. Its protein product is CASRIDRRLNSPLHF.

CDR3 protein: CASSLALSREQYF. Here the CDR3 DNA reads TGTGCCAGCAGCTTAGCGCTAAGCCGCGAGCAGTACTTC. The chain carries TRBV7-9 and TRBJ2-7; D not resolved. The V end lost 0 bases, the J end lost 6 bases, and 9 bases lay between the germline ends. CDR1 is SEHNR and CDR2 is FQNEAQ in the germline V gene (reference sequence). This CDR3 has 13 amino acids.

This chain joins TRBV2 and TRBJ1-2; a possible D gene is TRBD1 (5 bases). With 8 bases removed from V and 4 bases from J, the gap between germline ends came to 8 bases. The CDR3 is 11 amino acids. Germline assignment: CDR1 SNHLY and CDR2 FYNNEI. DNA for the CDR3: TGTGCCAGCGTTCAGGGCTATGGCTACACCTTC. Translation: CASVQGYGYTF. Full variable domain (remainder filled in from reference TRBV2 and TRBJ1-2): EPEVTQTPSHQVTQMGQEVILRCVPISNHLYFYWYRQILGQKVEFLVSFYNNEISEKSEIFDDQFSVERPDGSNFTLKIRSTKLEDSAMYFCASVQGYGYTFGSGTRLTVV.

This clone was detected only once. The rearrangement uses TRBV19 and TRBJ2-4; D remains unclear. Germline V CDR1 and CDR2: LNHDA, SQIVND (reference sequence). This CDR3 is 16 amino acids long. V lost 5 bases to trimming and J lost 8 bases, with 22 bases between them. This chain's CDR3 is CASSPLRDGFQDIQYF. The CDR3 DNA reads TGTGCCAGTAGTCCGCTCCGTGACGGTTTTCAGGACATTCAGTACTTC.

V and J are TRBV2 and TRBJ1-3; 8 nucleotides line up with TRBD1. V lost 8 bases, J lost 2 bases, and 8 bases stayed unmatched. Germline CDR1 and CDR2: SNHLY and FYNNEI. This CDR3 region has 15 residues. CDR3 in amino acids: CASGQQGGAGNTIYF. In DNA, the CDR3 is TGTGCCAGCGGGCAACAGGGGGGAGCTGGAAACACCATATATTTT. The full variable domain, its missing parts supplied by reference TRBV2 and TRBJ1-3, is EPEVTQTPSHQVTQMGQEVILRCVPISNHLYFYWYRQILGQKVEFLVSFYNNEISEKSEIFDDQFSVERPDGSNFTLKIRSTKLEDSAMYFCASGQQGGAGNTIYFGEGSWLTVV.

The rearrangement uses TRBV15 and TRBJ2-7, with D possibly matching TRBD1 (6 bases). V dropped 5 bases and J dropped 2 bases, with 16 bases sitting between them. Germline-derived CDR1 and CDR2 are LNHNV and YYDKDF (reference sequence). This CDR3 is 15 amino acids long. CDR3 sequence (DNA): TGTGCCACCAGCCTTGCGCCAGGGGCCCCCTACGAGCAGTACTTC. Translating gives CATSLAPGAPYEQYF.

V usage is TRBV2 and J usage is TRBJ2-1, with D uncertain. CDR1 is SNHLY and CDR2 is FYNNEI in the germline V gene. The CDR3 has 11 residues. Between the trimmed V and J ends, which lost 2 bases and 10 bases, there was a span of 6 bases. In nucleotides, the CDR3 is TGTGCCAGCAGTGAAAAACGGGAGCAGTTCTTC. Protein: CASSEKREQFF.

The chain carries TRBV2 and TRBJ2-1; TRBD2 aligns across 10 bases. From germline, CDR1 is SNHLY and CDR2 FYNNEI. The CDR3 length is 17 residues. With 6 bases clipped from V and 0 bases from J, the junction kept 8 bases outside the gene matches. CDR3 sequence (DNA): TGTGCCAGCAGCCAAACGGGACTAGCGAGCTCCTACAATGAGCAGTTCTTC. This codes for CASSQTGLASSYNEQFF. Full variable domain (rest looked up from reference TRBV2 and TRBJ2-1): EPEVTQTPSHQVTQMGQEVILRCVPISNHLYFYWYRQILGQKVEFLVSFYNNEISEKSEIFDDQFSVERPDGSNFTLKIRSTKLEDSAMYFCASSQTGLASSYNEQFFGPGTRLTVL.

The CDR3 DNA reads as TGTGCCAGCAGCCCGGGACAGCTCTCTGGAAACACCATATATTTT. It translates to CASSPGQLSGNTIYF. This rearrangement joins TRBV7-9 to TRBJ1-3, with TRBD1 identical over 7 bases. Germline CDR1 reads SEHNR; CDR2 reads FQNEAQ (reference sequence). This CDR3 is built from 15 residues. J gave up 0 bases and V 5 bases, and 4 bases lay outside the gene matches.

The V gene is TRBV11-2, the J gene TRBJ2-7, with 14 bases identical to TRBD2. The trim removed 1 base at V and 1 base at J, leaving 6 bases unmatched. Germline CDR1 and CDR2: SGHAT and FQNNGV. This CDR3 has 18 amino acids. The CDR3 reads CASSLGTSGRKGSYEQYF. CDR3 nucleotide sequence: TGTGCCAGCAGCTTAGGGACTAGCGGGAGGAAGGGGTCCTACGAGCAGTACTTC.